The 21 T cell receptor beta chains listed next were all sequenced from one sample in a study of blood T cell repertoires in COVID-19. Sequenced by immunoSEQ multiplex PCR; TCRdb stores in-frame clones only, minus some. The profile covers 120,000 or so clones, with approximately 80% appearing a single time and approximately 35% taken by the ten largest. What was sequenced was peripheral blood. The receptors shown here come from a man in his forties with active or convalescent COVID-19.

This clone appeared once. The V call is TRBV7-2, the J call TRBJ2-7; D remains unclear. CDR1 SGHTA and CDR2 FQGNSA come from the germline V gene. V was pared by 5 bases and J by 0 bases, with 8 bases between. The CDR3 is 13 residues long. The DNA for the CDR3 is TGTGCCAGCAGCCAACGTAGCTCCTACGAGCAGTACTTC. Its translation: CASSQRSSYEQYF.

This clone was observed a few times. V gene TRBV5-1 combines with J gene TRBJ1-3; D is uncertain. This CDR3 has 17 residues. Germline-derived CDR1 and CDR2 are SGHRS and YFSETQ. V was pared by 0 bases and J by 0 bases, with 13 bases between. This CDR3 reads CASSLGPSSSSGNTIYF. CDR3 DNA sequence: TGCGCCAGCAGCTTGGGCCCGTCCTCGAGCTCTGGAAACACCATATATTTT.

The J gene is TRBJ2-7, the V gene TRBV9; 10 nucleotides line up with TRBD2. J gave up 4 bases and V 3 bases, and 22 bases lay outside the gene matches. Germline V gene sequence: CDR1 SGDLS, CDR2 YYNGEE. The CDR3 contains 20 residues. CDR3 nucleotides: TGTGCCAGCAGCGCATCCTCGGGACTAGCGAGATCAATGGGTTTTTACGAGCAGTACTTC. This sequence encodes CASSASSGLARSMGFYEQYF. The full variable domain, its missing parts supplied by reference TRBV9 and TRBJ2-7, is DSGVTQTPKHLITATGQRVTLRCSPRSGDLSVYWYQQSLDQGLQFLIQYYNGEERAKGNILERFSAQQFPDLHSELNLSSLELGDSALYFCASSASSGLARSMGFYEQYFGPGTRLTVT.

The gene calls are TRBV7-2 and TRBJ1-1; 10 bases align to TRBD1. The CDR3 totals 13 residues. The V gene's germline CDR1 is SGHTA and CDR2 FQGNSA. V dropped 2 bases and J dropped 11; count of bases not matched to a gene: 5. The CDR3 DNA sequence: TGTGCCAGCAGCTTACTTGGGACAGGGGAGGCTTTCTTT. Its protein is CASSLLGTGEAFF.

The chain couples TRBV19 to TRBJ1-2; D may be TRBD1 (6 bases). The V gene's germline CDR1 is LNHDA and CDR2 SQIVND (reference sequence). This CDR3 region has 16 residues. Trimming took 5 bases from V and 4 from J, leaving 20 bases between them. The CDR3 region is CASSSSQGMIFYGYTF. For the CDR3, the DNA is TGTGCCAGTAGTTCCAGTCAGGGGATGATCTTCTATGGCTACACCTTC.

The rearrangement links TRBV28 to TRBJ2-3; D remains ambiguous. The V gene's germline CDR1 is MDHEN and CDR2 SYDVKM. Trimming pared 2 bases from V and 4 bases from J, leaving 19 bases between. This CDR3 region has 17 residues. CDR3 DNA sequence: TGTGCCAGCAGTTTACCGCATGAGCCTCAGAGCGCAGATACGCAGTATTTT. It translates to CASSLPHEPQSADTQYF.

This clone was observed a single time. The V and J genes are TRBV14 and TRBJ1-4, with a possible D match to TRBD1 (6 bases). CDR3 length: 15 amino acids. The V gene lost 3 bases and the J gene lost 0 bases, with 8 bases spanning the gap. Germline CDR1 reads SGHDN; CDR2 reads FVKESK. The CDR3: CASSQRTATNEKLFF. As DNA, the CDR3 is TGTGCCAGCAGCCAGAGGACAGCAACTAATGAAAAACTGTTTTTT.

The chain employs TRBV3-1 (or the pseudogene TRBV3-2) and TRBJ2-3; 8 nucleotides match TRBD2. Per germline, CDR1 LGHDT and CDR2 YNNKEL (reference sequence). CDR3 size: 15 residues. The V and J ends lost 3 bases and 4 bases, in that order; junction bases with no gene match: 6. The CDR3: CASSHRGGPADTQYF. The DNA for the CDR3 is TGTGCCAGCAGCCATCGGGGGGGTCCGGCAGATACGCAGTATTTT.

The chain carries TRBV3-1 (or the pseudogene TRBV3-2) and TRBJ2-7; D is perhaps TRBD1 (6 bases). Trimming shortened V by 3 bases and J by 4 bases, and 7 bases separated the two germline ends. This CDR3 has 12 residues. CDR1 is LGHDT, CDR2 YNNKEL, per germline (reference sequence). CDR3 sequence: CASSQQGYEQYF. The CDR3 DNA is TGTGCCAGCAGCCAGCAGGGGTACGAGCAGTACTTC.

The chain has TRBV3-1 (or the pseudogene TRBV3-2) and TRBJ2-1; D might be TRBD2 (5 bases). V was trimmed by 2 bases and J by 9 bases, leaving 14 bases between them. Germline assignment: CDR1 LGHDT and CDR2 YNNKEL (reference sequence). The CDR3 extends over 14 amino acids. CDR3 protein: CASSQPSLRTEQFF. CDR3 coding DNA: TGTGCCAGCAGCCAACCTAGCCTGCGCACTGAGCAGTTCTTC.

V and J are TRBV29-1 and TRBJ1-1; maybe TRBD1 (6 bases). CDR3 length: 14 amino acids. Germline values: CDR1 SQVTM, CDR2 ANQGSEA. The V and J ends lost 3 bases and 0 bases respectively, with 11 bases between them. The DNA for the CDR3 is TGCAGCGTTGATCAGGACAGAGTGAACACTGAAGCTTTCTTT. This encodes CSVDQDRVNTEAFF.

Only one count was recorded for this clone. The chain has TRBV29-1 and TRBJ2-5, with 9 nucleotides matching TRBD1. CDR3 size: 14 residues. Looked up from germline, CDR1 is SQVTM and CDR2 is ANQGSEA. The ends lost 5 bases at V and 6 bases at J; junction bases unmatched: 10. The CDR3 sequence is CSVLGRDRAQTQYF. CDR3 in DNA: TGCAGCGTTCTCGGCCGGGACAGGGCGCAGACCCAGTACTTC. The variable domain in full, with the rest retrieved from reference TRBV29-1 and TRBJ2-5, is SAVISQKPSRDICQRGTSLTIQCQVDSQVTMMFWYRQQPGQSLTLIATANQGSEATYESGFVIDKFPISRPNLTFSTLTVSNMSPEDSSIYLCSVLGRDRAQTQYFGPGTRLLVL.

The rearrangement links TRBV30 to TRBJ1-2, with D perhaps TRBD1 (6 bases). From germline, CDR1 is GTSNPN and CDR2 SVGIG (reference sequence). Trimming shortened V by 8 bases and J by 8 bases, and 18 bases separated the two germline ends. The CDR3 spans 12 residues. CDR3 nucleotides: TGTGCCGGAAGAGGGACATCAGGGGGCTACACCTTC. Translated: CAGRGTSGGYTF.

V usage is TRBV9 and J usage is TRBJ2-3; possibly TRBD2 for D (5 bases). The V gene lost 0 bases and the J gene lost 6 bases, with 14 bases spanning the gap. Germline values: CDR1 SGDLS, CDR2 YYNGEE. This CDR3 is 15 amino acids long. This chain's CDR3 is CASSVASAGMDTQYF. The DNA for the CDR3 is TGTGCCAGCAGCGTAGCTTCGGCCGGGATGGATACGCAGTATTTT.

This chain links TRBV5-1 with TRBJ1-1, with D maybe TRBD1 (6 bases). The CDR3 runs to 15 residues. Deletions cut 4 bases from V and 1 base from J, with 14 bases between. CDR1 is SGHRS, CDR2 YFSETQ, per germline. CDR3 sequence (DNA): TGCGCCAGCAGCCCCCGGACAGACCCGAACACTGAAGCTTTCTTT. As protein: CASSPRTDPNTEAFF.

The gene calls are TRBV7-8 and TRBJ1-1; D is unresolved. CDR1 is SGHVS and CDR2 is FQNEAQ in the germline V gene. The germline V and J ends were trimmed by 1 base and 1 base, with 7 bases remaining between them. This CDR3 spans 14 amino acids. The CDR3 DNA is TGTGCCAGCAGCTTAGTCACTGGGAACACTGAAGCTTTCTTT. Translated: CASSLVTGNTEAFF.

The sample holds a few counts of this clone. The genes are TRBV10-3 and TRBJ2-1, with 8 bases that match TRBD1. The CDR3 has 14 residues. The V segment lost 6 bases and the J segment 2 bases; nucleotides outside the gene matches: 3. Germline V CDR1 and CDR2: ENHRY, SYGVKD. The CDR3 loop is CAIRGQVTYNEQFF. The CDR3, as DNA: TGTGCCATCAGGGGACAGGTGACCTACAATGAGCAGTTCTTC.

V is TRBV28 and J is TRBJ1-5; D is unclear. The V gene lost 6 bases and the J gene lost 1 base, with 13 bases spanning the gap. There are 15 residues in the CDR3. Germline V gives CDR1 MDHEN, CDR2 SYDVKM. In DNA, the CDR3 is TGTGCCAGCAGGGAGCAGAGTTTGAGCAATCAGCCCCAGCATTTT. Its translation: CASREQSLSNQPQHF. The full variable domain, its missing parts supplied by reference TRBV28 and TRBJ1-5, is DVKVTQSSRYLVKRTGEKVFLECVQDMDHENMFWYRQDPGLGLRLIYFSYDVKMKEKGDIPEGYSVSREKKERFSLILESASTNQTSMYLCASREQSLSNQPQHFGDGTRLSIL.

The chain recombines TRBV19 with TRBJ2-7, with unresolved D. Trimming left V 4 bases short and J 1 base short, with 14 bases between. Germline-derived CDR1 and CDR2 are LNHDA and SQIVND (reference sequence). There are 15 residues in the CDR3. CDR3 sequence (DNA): TGTGCCAGTAGTACCCCTTCTGGGCAGTCCTACGAGCAGTACTTC. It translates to CASSTPSGQSYEQYF.

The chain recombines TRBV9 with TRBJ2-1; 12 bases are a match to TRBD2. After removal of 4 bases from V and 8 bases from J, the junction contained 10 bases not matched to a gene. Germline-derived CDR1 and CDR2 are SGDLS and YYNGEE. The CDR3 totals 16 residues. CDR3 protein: CASSQNPSGGAYEQFF. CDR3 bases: TGTGCCAGCAGCCAGAACCCTAGCGGGGGGGCATATGAGCAGTTCTTC.

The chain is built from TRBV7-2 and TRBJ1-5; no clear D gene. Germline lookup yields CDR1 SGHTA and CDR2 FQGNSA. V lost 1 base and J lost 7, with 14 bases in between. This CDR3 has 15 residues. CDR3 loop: CASSLDGGKGQPQHF. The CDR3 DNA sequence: TGTGCCAGCAGCTTAGACGGAGGGAAAGGGCAGCCCCAGCATTTT. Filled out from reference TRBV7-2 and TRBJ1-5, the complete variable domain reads GAGVSQSPSNKVTEKGKDVELRCDPISGHTALYWYRQSLGQGLEFLIYFQGNSAPDKSGLPSDRFSAERTGGSVSTLTIQRTQQEDSAVYLCASSLDGGKGQPQHFGDGTRLSIL.